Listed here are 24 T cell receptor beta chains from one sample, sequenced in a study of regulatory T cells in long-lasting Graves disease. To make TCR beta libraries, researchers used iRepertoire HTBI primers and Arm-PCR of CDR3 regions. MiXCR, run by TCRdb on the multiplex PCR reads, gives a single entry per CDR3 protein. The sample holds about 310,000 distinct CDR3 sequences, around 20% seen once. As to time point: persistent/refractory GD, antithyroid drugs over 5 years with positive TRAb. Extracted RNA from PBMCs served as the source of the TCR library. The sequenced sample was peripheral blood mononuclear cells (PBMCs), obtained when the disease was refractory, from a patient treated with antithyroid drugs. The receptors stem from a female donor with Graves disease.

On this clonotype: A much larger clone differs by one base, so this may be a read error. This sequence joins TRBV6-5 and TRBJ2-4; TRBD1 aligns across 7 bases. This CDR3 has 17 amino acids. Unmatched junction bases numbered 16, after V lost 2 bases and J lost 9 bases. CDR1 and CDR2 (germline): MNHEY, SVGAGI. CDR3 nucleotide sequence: TGTGCCAGCAGTTACCGCCCGTACCGGGACAGTGAGAGCATTCAGTACTTC. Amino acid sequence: CASSYRPYRDSESIQYF.

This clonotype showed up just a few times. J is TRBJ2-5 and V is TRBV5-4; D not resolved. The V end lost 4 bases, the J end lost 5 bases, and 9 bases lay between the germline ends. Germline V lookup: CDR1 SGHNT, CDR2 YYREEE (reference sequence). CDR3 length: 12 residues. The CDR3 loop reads CASSPRAETQYF. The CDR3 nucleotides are TGTGCCAGCAGCCCCCGGGCCGAGACCCAGTACTTC.

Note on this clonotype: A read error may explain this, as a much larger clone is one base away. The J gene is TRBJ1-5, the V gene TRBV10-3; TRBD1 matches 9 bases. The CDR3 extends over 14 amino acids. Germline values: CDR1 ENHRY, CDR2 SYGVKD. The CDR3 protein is CAIRGQGADQPRHF. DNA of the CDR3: TGTGCCATCAGGGGACAGGGAGCGGATCAGCCCCGGCATTTT.

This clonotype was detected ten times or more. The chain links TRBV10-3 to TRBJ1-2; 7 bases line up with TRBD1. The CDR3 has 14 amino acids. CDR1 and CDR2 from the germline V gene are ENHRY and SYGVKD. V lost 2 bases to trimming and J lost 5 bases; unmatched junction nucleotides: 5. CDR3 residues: CAISEEGARYGYTF. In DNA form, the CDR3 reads TGTGCCATCAGTGAGGAGGGGGCGCGGTATGGCTACACCTTC.

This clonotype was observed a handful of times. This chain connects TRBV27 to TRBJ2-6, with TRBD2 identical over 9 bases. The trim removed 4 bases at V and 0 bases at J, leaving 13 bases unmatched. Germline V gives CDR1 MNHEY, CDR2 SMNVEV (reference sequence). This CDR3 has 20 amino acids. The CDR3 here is CASSSPEGSGRYSGANVLTF. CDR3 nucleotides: TGTGCCAGCAGTTCCCCGGAGGGGAGCGGGAGGTACTCTGGGGCCAACGTCCTGACTTTC.

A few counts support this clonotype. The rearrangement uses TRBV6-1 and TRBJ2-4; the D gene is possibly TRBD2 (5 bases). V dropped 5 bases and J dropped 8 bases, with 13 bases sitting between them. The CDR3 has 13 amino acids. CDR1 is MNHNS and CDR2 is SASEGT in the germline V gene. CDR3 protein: CASSPFSVDIQYF. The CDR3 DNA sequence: TGTGCCAGCAGTCCTTTTAGCGTGGACATTCAGTACTTC.

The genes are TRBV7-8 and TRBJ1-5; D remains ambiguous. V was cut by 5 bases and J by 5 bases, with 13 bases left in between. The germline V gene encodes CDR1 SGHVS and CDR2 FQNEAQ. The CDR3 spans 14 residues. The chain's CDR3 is CASSLFRSDQPQHF. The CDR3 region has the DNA TGTGCCAGCAGCCTCTTTCGATCGGATCAGCCCCAGCATTTT.

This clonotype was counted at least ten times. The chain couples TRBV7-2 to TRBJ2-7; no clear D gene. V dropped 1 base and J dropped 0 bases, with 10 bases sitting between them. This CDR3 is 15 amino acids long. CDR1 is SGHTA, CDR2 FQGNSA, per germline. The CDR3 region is CASSLGGAHSYEQYF. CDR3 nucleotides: TGTGCCAGCAGCTTAGGTGGAGCCCACTCCTACGAGCAGTACTTC.

The CDR3 spells CASSERRGASNQPQHF. The CDR3 DNA reads as TGTGCCAGCAGCGAGCGCAGGGGAGCTAGCAATCAGCCCCAGCATTTT. The chain has TRBV6-1 and TRBJ1-5; tentative D call: TRBD1 (6 bases). Germline CDR1 and CDR2: MNHNS and SASEGT. The CDR3 is 16 residues long. V gave up 6 bases and J gave up 0 bases, with 15 bases separating them.

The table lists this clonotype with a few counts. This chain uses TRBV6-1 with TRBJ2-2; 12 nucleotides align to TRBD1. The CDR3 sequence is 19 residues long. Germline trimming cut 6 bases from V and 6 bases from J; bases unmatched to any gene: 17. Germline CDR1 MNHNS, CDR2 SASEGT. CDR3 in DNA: TGTGCCAGCAGCCCTTTCCGCGGGACAGGGGGCGTCGGGCCCGGGGAGCTGTTTTTT. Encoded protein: CASSPFRGTGGVGPGELFF.

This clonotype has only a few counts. The CDR3 DNA reads TGTGCCAGCTCACCACGAGGGCGTGAGCAGTACTTC. Protein: CASSPRGREQYF. The J gene is TRBJ2-7, the V gene TRBV18; perhaps TRBD2 as D (5 bases). This CDR3 contains 12 residues. V lost 1 base to trimming and J lost 7 bases, with 8 bases between them. Germline V gene sequence: CDR1 KGHSH, CDR2 LQKENI.

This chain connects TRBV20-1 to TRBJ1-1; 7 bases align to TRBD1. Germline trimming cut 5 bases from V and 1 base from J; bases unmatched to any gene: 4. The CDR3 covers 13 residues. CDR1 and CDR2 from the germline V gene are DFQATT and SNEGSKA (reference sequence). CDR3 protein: CSALTGRNTEAFF. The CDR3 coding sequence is TGCAGTGCTTTGACAGGGAGGAACACTGAAGCTTTCTTT.

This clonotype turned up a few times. The CDR3 region has the DNA TGTGCCAGCCATCACTTACCGAACGAGCAGTACTTC. The encoded protein is CASHHLPNEQYF. The chain employs TRBV5-6 and TRBJ2-7; D remains unclear. The CDR3 has 12 amino acids. V shed 7 bases and J shed 5 bases, with 13 bases lying between them. Germline V gene sequence: CDR1 SGHDT, CDR2 YYEEEE.

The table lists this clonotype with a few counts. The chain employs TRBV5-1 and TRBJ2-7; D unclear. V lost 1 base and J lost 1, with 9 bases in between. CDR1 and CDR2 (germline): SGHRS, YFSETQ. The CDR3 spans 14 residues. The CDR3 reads CASSLKAVSYEQYF. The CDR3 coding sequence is TGCGCCAGCAGCTTGAAGGCAGTTTCCTACGAGCAGTACTTC.

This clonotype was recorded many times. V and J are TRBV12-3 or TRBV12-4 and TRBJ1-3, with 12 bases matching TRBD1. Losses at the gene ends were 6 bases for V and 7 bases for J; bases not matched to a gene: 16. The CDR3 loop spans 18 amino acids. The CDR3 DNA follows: TGTGCCAGCAGCTCGGGACAGGGGGCGCATCATAATTGGAACACCATATATTTT. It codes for CASSSGQGAHHNWNTIYF.

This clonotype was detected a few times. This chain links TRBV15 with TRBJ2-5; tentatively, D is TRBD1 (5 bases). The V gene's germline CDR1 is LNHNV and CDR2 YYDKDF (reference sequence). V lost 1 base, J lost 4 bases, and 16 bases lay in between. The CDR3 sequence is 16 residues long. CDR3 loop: CATSRAPSTAPETQYF. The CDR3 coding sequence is TGTGCCACCAGCAGAGCCCCCTCGACAGCCCCAGAGACCCAGTACTTC.

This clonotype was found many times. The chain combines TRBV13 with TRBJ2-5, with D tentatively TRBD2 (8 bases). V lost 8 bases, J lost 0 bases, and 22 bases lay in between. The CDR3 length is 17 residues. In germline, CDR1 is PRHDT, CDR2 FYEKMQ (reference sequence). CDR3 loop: CASRDSLSGKYQETQYF. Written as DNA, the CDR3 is TGTGCCAGCCGGGACAGCCTTAGCGGGAAGTACCAAGAGACCCAGTACTTC.

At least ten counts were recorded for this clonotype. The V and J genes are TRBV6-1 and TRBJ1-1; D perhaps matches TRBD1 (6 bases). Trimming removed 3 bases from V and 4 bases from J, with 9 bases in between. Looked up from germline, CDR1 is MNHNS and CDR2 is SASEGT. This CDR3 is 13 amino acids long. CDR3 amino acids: CASSDQGSTEAFF. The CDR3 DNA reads TGTGCCAGCAGTGATCAGGGGTCCACTGAAGCTTTCTTT.

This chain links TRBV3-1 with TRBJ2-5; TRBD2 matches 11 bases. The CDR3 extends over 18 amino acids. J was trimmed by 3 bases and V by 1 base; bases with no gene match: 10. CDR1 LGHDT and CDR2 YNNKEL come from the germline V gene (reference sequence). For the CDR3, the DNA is TGTGCCAGCAGCCAAGTAGCGGGAGGGCCCCGGGGGAAAGAGACCCAGTACTTC. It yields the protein CASSQVAGGPRGKETQYF.

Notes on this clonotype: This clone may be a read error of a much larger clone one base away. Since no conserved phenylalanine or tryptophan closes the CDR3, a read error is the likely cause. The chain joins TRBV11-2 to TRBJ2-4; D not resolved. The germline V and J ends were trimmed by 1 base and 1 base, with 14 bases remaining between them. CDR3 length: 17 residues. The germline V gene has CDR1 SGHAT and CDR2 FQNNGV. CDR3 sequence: CASSLGQVALAKNIQYL. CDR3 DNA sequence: TGTGCCAGCAGCTTAGGGCAGGTAGCCCTGGCCAAAAACATTCAGTACCTC.

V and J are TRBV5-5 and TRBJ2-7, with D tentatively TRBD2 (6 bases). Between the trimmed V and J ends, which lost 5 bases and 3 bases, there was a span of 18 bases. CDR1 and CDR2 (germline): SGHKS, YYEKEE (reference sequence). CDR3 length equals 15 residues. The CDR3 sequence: CASSFGPLGGYEQYF. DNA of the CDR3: TGTGCCAGCAGTTTCGGACCGTTGGGGGGCTACGAGCAGTACTTC.

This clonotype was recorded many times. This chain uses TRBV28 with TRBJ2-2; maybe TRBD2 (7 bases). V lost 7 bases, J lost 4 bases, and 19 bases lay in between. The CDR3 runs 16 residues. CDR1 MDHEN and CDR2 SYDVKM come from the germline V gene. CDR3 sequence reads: CASTLHKGGGTGELFF. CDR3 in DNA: TGTGCCAGCACCCTGCACAAAGGGGGGGGCACCGGGGAGCTGTTTTTT. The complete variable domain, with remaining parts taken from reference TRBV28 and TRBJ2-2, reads DVKVTQSSRYLVKRTGEKVFLECVQDMDHENMFWYRQDPGLGLRLIYFSYDVKMKEKGDIPEGYSVSREKKERFSLILESASTNQTSMYLCASTLHKGGGTGELFFGEGSRLTVL.

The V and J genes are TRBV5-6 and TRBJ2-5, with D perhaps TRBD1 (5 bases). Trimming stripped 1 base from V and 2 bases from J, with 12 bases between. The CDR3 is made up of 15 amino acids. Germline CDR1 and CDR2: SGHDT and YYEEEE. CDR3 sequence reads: CASSLPRTLQETQYF. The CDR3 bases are TGTGCCAGCAGCTTGCCGCGGACACTTCAAGAGACCCAGTACTTC.

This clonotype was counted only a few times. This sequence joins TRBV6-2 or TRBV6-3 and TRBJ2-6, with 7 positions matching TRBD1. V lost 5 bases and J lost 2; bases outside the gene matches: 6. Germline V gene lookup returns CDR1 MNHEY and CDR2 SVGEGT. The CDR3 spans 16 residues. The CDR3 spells CASSEPQGAGANVLTF. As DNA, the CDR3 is TGTGCCAGCAGTGAGCCCCAGGGGGCTGGGGCCAACGTCCTGACTTTC.